A selection of T cell receptor beta chains follows, all from one sample in a study of cytomegalovirus exposure and HLA in healthy donors. Generated by immunoSEQ multiplex PCR, the TCRdb table keeps only in-frame clones and is missing some. Of around 94,000 clones listed, 60% to 80% are singletons. Input material: PBMCs. The receptors derive from a woman aged 60-75 years in good health and CMV-seropositive. Both conserved end residues are part of each CDR3. The D gene is left open where the match is weak. The listing skips clone size in some rows; elsewhere it reads once, few, many or a size class.

D,V,J,length,size,CDR3,DNA
.,TRBV19,TRBJ1-5,13,.,CATTRGTNQPQHF,TGTGCCACCACCCGGGGAACCAATCAGCCCCAGCATTTT
.,TRBV6-5,TRBJ2-7,13,few,CASSYSADYEQYF,TGTGCCAGCAGTTACTCAGCGGACTACGAGCAGTACTTC
TRBD1,TRBV6-6,TRBJ1-2,15,.,CASKGDRGINYGYTF,TGTGCCAGCAAGGGGGACAGGGGTATCAACTATGGCTACACCTTC
TRBD1,TRBV6-1,TRBJ2-7,14,.,CASRETGVGYEQYF,TGTGCCAGCAGAGAGACAGGGGTAGGCTACGAGCAGTACTTC
.,TRBV7-2,TRBJ1-1,14,few,CASRRGRQNTEAFF,TGTGCCAGCAGGCGGGGACGGCAGAACACTGAAGCTTTCTTT
.,TRBV6-6,TRBJ1-2,14,.,CASSYSGAPYGYTF,TGTGCCAGCAGTTACTCGGGGGCCCCCTATGGCTACACCTTC
TRBD1,TRBV30,TRBJ1-4,16,.,CAWSVAGGSTNEKLFF,TGTGCCTGGAGTGTGGCAGGGGGCTCAACTAATGAAAAACTGTTTTTT
TRBD1,TRBV7-9,TRBJ2-7,14,.,CASSSDRGTYEQYF,TGTGCCAGCAGCTCCGACAGGGGGACCTACGAGCAGTACTTC
TRBD2,TRBV7-8,TRBJ2-5,15,once,CASSFSGRAGETQYF,TGTGCCAGCAGCTTTAGCGGGAGGGCCGGGGAGACCCAGTACTTC
TRBD2,TRBV5-1,TRBJ2-3,16,.,CASSLAVAGGTDTQYF,TGCGCCAGCAGCTTGGCCGTTGCGGGGGGCACAGATACGCAGTATTTT
.,TRBV27,TRBJ2-2,18,.,CASSLLGTSVGTVGELFF,TGTGCCAGCAGTTTATTAGGGACTTCAGTTGGAACAGTCGGGGAGCTGTTTTTT
TRBD1,TRBV19,TRBJ1-2,14,.,CASSGQGANYGYTF,TGTGCCAGTTCCGGACAGGGGGCGAACTATGGCTACACCTTC
TRBD1,TRBV25-1,TRBJ2-2,16,.,CASSDPGTGNTGELFF,TGTGCCAGCAGTGACCCCGGGACAGGAAACACCGGGGAGCTGTTTTTT
.,TRBV4-2,TRBJ1-2,17,few,CASSPNPRGASGYGYTF,TGTGCCAGCAGCCCCAACCCCCGGGGGGCGTCGGGCTATGGCTACACCTTC
.,TRBV7-9,TRBJ1-1,15,once,CSSSSLRDWAGMAFF,TGTTCCAGCAGTAGCCTGAGGGACTGGGCTGGGATGGCTTTCTTT
.,TRBV11-2,TRBJ1-1,13,.,CASSLEPNGGAFF,TGTGCCAGCAGCTTAGAGCCCAACGGAGGAGCTTTCTTT
.,TRBV19,TRBJ2-1,13,.,CASSMAPYNEQFF,TGTGCCAGTAGTATGGCTCCCTACAATGAGCAGTTCTTC
.,TRBV6-1,TRBJ1-2,18,few,CASSEQSGGVGETYGYTF,TGTGCCAGCAGTGAACAATCCGGTGGGGTAGGGGAAACCTATGGCTACACCTTC
.,TRBV6-4,TRBJ1-1,12,few,CASETGDAEAFF,TGTGCCAGTGAGACAGGAGACGCTGAAGCTTTCTTT
.,TRBV27,TRBJ2-1,11,.,CASTTGTSQFF,TGTGCCAGCACCACCGGGACTTCCCAGTTCTTC
TRBD2,TRBV7-2,TRBJ2-7,16,.,CASSLSGASGIYEQYF,TGTGCCAGCAGCTTGTCGGGGGCTAGCGGGATCTACGAGCAGTACTTC
TRBD1,TRBV18,TRBJ2-7,13,.,CASSPGTEYEQYF,TGTGCCAGCTCACCCGGGACAGAGTACGAGCAGTACTTC
TRBD1,TRBV2,TRBJ1-4,15,once,CASSEVWDRGEKLFF,TGTGCCAGCAGTGAAGTTTGGGACAGGGGTGAAAAACTGTTTTTT
TRBD2,TRBV11-2,TRBJ2-3,18,.,CASSLGALAGPSTDTQYF,TGTGCCAGCAGCTTAGGAGCCTTAGCGGGGCCTAGCACAGATACGCAGTATTTT
.,TRBV5-4,TRBJ2-1,13,.,CASSLGLSDEQFF,TGTGCCAGCAGCTTGGGCCTGAGCGATGAGCAGTTCTTC
TRBD1,TRBV2,TRBJ2-1,16,.,CASSERGTGLNNEQFF,TGTGCCAGCAGTGAAAGGGGGACAGGGTTGAACAATGAGCAGTTCTTC
.,TRBV27,TRBJ1-5,14,.,CASSFTQNNQPQHF,TGTGCCAGCAGTTTTACACAGAACAATCAGCCCCAGCATTTT
.,TRBV5-1,TRBJ2-2,16,.,CASSPLPGVVTGELFF,TGCGCCAGCAGCCCGCTACCGGGAGTAGTCACCGGGGAGCTGTTTTTT
TRBD1,TRBV4-1,TRBJ2-7,17,.,CASSQDLQQGALYEQYF,TGCGCCAGCAGCCAAGATCTCCAACAGGGGGCCTTATACGAGCAGTACTTC
TRBD1,TRBV7-3,TRBJ1-1,13,.,CASSPDRGSEAFF,TGTGCCAGCAGCCCCGACAGGGGCTCTGAAGCTTTCTTT
.,TRBV15,TRBJ1-5,14,.,CATSMTDSNQPQHF,TGTGCCACCAGCATGACAGATAGCAATCAGCCCCAGCATTTT
TRBD2,TRBV29-1,TRBJ2-2,15,.,CSAAPGLPTTGELFF,TGCAGCGCCGCACCGGGACTACCTACCACCGGGGAGCTGTTTTTT
.,TRBV5-6,TRBJ2-5,14,.,CASSLPRGGETQYF,TGTGCCAGCAGCTTACCCCGAGGGGGAGAGACCCAGTACTTC
.,TRBV9,TRBJ2-2,15,.,CASSVEPIIAGELFF,TGTGCCAGCAGCGTAGAGCCTATTATCGCCGGGGAGCTGTTTTTT
TRBD2,TRBV5-1,TRBJ2-5,13,.,CASSFSGSETQYF,TGCGCCAGCAGCTTTAGCGGGAGCGAGACCCAGTACTTC
TRBD2,TRBV30,TRBJ2-5,13,.,CAWSVRGGREQYF,TGTGCCTGGAGTGTTAGGGGCGGGAGGGAGCAGTACTTC
TRBD2,TRBV7-9,TRBJ2-7,14,.,CASSSPSGTYEQYF,TGTGCCAGCAGCTCACCTAGCGGGACCTACGAGCAGTACTTC
.,TRBV5-1,TRBJ1-2,15,.,CASSGQGVPGDGYTF,TGCGCCAGCAGCGGGCAGGGCGTCCCCGGTGATGGCTACACCTTC
TRBD1,TRBV15,TRBJ1-5,15,.,CATSSDPGGNQPQHF,TGTGCCACCAGCAGTGACCCAGGGGGGAATCAGCCCCAGCATTTT
.,TRBV9,TRBJ1-5,15,once,CASSVGGDSNQPQHF,TGTGCCAGCAGCGTGGGCGGGGATAGCAATCAGCCCCAGCATTTT
TRBD2,TRBV2,TRBJ2-1,14,.,CASSVSGGSDEQFF,TGTGCCAGCAGTGTCTCGGGAGGGAGCGATGAGCAGTTCTTC
.,TRBV11-2,TRBJ2-7,13,.,CASTPGEFEEQYF,TGTGCCAGCACTCCCGGAGAATTCGAAGAGCAGTACTTC
TRBD2,TRBV2,TRBJ2-7,11,.,CASSLSGSKYF,TGTGCCAGCAGCCTCAGCGGGAGTAAGTACTTC
.,TRBV18,TRBJ2-7,15,.,CASSPGAGVIHEQYF,TGTGCCAGCTCACCAGGGGCAGGGGTCATCCACGAGCAGTACTTC
TRBD2,TRBV6-1,TRBJ2-2,17,.,CASSEGPGLGNTGELFF,TGTGCCAGCAGTGAAGGCCCAGGACTAGGAAACACCGGGGAGCTGTTTTTT